Below, 18 T cell receptor beta chains from the same sample are listed, as sequenced in a study of cytomegalovirus exposure and HLA in healthy donors. The PCR used 60 Vbeta and 13 Jbeta primers. Method: immunoSEQ multiplex PCR; TCRdb's copy keeps in-frame clones and lacks some. The sample carries about 160,000 clones, roughly 80% recorded once. Material: PBMCs. These receptors all stem from a young man in good health and CMV-seropositive.

V gene TRBV10-1 combines with J gene TRBJ1-1; unclear D gene. There are 16 residues in the CDR3. Germline values: CDR1 WNHNN, CDR2 SYGVQD (reference sequence). The V gene lost 1 base and the J gene lost 3 bases, with 15 bases spanning the gap. The CDR3 sequence: CASSELWWLGYTEAFF. The CDR3 nucleotides read TGCGCCAGCAGTGAGTTATGGTGGCTTGGTTACACTGAAGCTTTCTTT.

The gene calls are TRBV19 and TRBJ2-3; 8 nucleotides match TRBD1. CDR1 is LNHDA and CDR2 is SQIVND in the germline V gene (reference sequence). Germline trimming cut 3 bases from V and 6 bases from J; bases unmatched to any gene: 11. The CDR3 extends over 16 amino acids. CDR3 loop: CASSIGTGPVLDTQYF. The CDR3 bases are TGTGCCAGTAGTATCGGGACAGGACCCGTCCTTGATACGCAGTATTTT. Full variable domain (remainder filled in from reference TRBV19 and TRBJ2-3): DGGITQSPKYLFRKEGQNVTLSCEQNLNHDAMYWYRQDPGQGLRLIYYSQIVNDFQKGDIAEGYSVSREKKESFPLTVTSAQKNPTAFYLCASSIGTGPVLDTQYFGPGTRLTVL.

The chain couples TRBV2 to TRBJ1-1; 7 bases are a match to TRBD1. The CDR3 runs to 14 residues. The germline V gene has CDR1 SNHLY and CDR2 FYNNEI. The junction had 4 bases not matched to a gene; V was cut back by 6 bases and J by 0 bases. CDR3 bases: TGTGCCAGCAGCTTCGGGACAGTGAACACTGAAGCTTTCTTT. This sequence encodes CASSFGTVNTEAFF.

The chain joins TRBV10-3 to TRBJ2-2; TRBD1 matches at 10 bases. Per the germline V gene, CDR1 is ENHRY and CDR2 is SYGVKD. V shed 6 bases, J shed 5 bases, and the junction held 3 bases outside the gene matches. The CDR3 sequence is 14 residues long. The CDR3 nucleotides read TGTGCCATCAGGAGACAGGGGGCGACCGGGGAGCTGTTTTTT. It specifies CAIRRQGATGELFF.

The chain combines TRBV7-9 with TRBJ2-1; 15 nucleotides align to TRBD2. J was trimmed by 4 bases and V by 3 bases; bases with no gene match: 4. The CDR3 is 17 amino acids. Looked up from germline, CDR1 is SEHNR and CDR2 is FQNEAQ (reference sequence). The CDR3 region is CASSFGTSGGPYNEQFF. CDR3 coding DNA: TGTGCCAGCAGCTTTGGGACTAGCGGGGGGCCGTACAATGAGCAGTTCTTC.

The chain carries TRBV27 and TRBJ1-5; TRBD1 might be the D (5 bases). The length of the CDR3 is 15 residues. The V end lost 1 base, the J end lost 3 bases, and 10 bases lay between the germline ends. CDR1 is MNHEY and CDR2 is SMNVEV in the germline V gene (reference sequence). CDR3 sequence (DNA): TGTGCCAGCAGTTTATTGGCAGGGTCCAATCAGCCCCAGCATTTT. The encoded protein is CASSLLAGSNQPQHF.

Notes on this clone: The junction does not match germline at one end; this may be a read error. The J gene is TRBJ1-3, the V gene TRBV7-7, with no clear D. CDR1 and CDR2 (germline): SSHAT, FNYEAQ (reference sequence). The CDR3 consists of 13 residues. The CDR3 bases are TGTGCCAGCAGCTCCGGGGTTGGAGACACCATATATTTT. Translation: CASSSGVGDTIYF. The whole variable domain, remainder taken from reference TRBV7-7 and TRBJ1-3, is GAGVSQSPRYKVTKRGQDVTLRCDPISSHATLYWYQQALGQGPEFLTYFNYEAQPDKSGLPSDRFSAERPEGSISTLTIQRTEQRDSAMYRCASSSGVGDTIYFGEGSWLTVV.

This clone showed up just a few times. The chain links TRBV10-3 to TRBJ1-4; D not resolved. Germline V gives CDR1 ENHRY, CDR2 SYGVKD. The V gene lost 3 bases and the J gene lost 5 bases, with 16 bases spanning the gap. This CDR3 contains 16 residues. CDR3: CAISDGFATGNEKLFF. CDR3 DNA sequence: TGTGCCATCAGTGACGGGTTCGCAACGGGGAATGAAAAACTGTTTTTT.

The chain carries TRBV9 and TRBJ2-7, with 10 positions matching TRBD1. With 3 bases clipped from V and 6 bases from J, the junction kept 12 bases outside the gene matches. The CDR3 runs to 16 residues. Germline assignment: CDR1 SGDLS and CDR2 YYNGEE. This chain's CDR3 is CASSASGQGVVGEQYF. DNA for the CDR3: TGTGCCAGCAGCGCATCCGGACAGGGGGTCGTGGGCGAGCAGTACTTC.

The chain links TRBV9 to TRBJ2-2, with 9 bases identical to TRBD1. V shed 4 bases, J shed 3 bases, and the junction held 7 bases outside the gene matches. There are 16 residues in the CDR3. Germline assignment: CDR1 SGDLS and CDR2 YYNGEE. Here the CDR3 reads CASSPPGTGYTGELFF. The CDR3 nucleotides are TGTGCCAGCAGCCCCCCCGGGACAGGGTACACCGGGGAGCTGTTTTTT.

The CDR3 sequence: CASSVAWGLGYEQYF. As DNA, the CDR3 is TGTGCCAGCAGCGTAGCTTGGGGGCTTGGCTACGAGCAGTACTTC. The V gene is TRBV9, the J gene TRBJ2-7; tentatively, D is TRBD1 (6 bases). Deletions cut 0 bases from V and 3 bases from J, with 13 bases between. Germline CDR1 is SGDLS and CDR2 is YYNGEE. The CDR3 runs to 15 residues.

This chain uses TRBV30 with TRBJ2-7, with 8 positions matching TRBD1. This CDR3 is built from 14 residues. The germline V gene encodes CDR1 GTSNPN and CDR2 SVGIG (reference sequence). With 3 bases clipped from V and 2 bases from J, the junction kept 6 bases outside the gene matches. CDR3 loop: CAWRRTGFAYEQYF. The DNA for the CDR3 is TGTGCCTGGAGACGGACAGGGTTTGCCTACGAGCAGTACTTC.

The J gene is TRBJ2-7, the V gene TRBV11-2; D is uncertain. Germline-derived CDR1 and CDR2 are SGHAT and FQNNGV. The V end lost 0 bases, the J end lost 2 bases, and 8 bases lay between the germline ends. CDR3 length: 14 amino acids. The CDR3 sequence is CASSLDGQTYEQYF. Written as DNA, the CDR3 is TGTGCCAGCAGCTTAGATGGTCAGACCTACGAGCAGTACTTC.

The chain uses TRBV7-3 and TRBJ2-1; 8 positions agree with TRBD2. Unmatched junction bases numbered 5, after V lost 2 bases and J lost 2 bases. Germline V gives CDR1 SGHTA, CDR2 FQGTGA. This CDR3 is built from 16 residues. CDR3 nucleotides: TGTGCCAGCAGCTTAGGAACTAGCGGCACCTACAATGAGCAGTTCTTC. As protein: CASSLGTSGTYNEQFF.

The rearrangement joins TRBV30 to TRBJ2-7, with 7 bases identical to TRBD1. J was trimmed by 0 bases and V by 6 bases; bases with no gene match: 5. Per germline, CDR1 GTSNPN and CDR2 SVGIG (reference sequence). CDR3 length equals 13 residues. This chain's CDR3 is CACPAGGSYEQYF. The DNA of the CDR3 is TGTGCCTGCCCAGCAGGGGGCTCCTACGAGCAGTACTTC. Based on the CDR3 plus reference TRBV30 and TRBJ2-7, the full variable domain is SQTIHQWPATLVQPVGSPLSLECTVEGTSNPNLYWYRQAAGRGLQLLFYSVGIGQISSEVPQNLSASRPQDRQFILSSKKLLLSDSGFYLCACPAGGSYEQYFGPGTRLTVT.

The V gene is TRBV25-1, the J gene TRBJ2-7; TRBD1 agrees at 8 bases. Germline CDR1 and CDR2: MGHDK and SYGVNS. V shed 6 bases, J shed 2 bases, and the junction held 3 bases outside the gene matches. CDR3 length: 13 residues. DNA for the CDR3: TGTGCCAGCAGCGGACAGGGAACCTACGAGCAGTACTTC. Its protein product is CASSGQGTYEQYF.

The J gene is TRBJ2-1, the V gene TRBV6-5; a weak D match, TRBD2 (5 bases). Germline V gene lookup returns CDR1 MNHEY and CDR2 SVGAGI. V was cut by 5 bases and J by 9 bases, with 17 bases left in between. The CDR3 has 14 residues. DNA of the CDR3: TGTGCCAGCAGTACAACTAGTGGTACAAGTGAGCAGTTCTTC. Protein sequence: CASSTTSGTSEQFF.

This rearrangement joins TRBV5-5 to TRBJ2-7, with 10 bases that match TRBD1. Germline values: CDR1 SGHKS, CDR2 YYEKEE (reference sequence). The junction had 4 bases not matched to a gene; V was cut back by 0 bases and J by 4 bases. The CDR3 sequence is 15 residues long. In nucleotides, the CDR3 is TGTGCCAGCAGCTTGGAGGGACAGGGGATTTACGAGCAGTACTTC. This gives the protein CASSLEGQGIYEQYF.